One sample yielded the 20 T cell receptor beta chains listed below, sequenced in a study of blood T cell repertoires in COVID-19. Sequencing used immunoSEQ multiplex PCR; TCRdb keeps in-frame clones, though not all of them. Of under 350,000 clones listed, roughly 85% are singletons. Sequenced: PBMCs or T cells enriched from blood (not recorded which). These receptors were taken from a woman aged 40-49 years with acute COVID-19.

This chain connects TRBV7-9 to TRBJ1-4, with unresolved D. This CDR3 spans 14 amino acids. The V end lost 7 bases, the J end lost 4 bases, and 13 bases lay between the germline ends. Germline V lookup: CDR1 SEHNR, CDR2 FQNEAQ (reference sequence). The CDR3, as DNA: TGTGCCAGCACTCTCACAGAAAATAATGAAAAACTGTTTTTT. It codes for CASTLTENNEKLFF.

This chain uses TRBV5-1 with TRBJ2-1; 10 bases agree with TRBD2. The V segment lost 3 bases and the J segment 5 bases; nucleotides outside the gene matches: 8. The CDR3 runs to 16 residues. Germline V lookup: CDR1 SGHRS, CDR2 YFSETQ. CDR3 bases: TGCGCCAGCAGCTCCTGGACTAGCGGACCCGACAATGAGCAGTTCTTC. This codes for CASSSWTSGPDNEQFF.

This chain uses TRBV7-9 with TRBJ2-3, with TRBD1 identical over 9 bases. This CDR3 comprises 16 residues. V was pared by 7 bases and J by 0 bases, with 8 bases of the junction left unmatched. Germline V gives CDR1 SEHNR, CDR2 FQNEAQ (reference sequence). CDR3 in DNA: TGTGCCAGCATCCATTTGACAGGGGGAAGCACAGATACGCAGTATTTT. Its translation is CASIHLTGGSTDTQYF.

This clone was seen only once. The CDR3 nucleotides read TGTGCCAGCAGCCAAGAATACTACGAGCAGTACTTC. It is translated as CASSQEYYEQYF. The chain recombines TRBV3-1 (or the pseudogene TRBV3-2) with TRBJ2-7; D ambiguous. The CDR3 is made up of 12 amino acids. Germline loops: CDR1 LGHDT, CDR2 YNNKEL (reference sequence). V dropped 0 bases and J dropped 3 bases, with 3 bases sitting between them.

In nucleotides, the CDR3 is TGTGCCAGCAGCGTAGCTTTAGGGGTGGGCACAGATACGCAGTATTTT. Residues: CASSVALGVGTDTQYF. The V gene is TRBV9, the J gene TRBJ2-3; a possible D gene is TRBD1 (5 bases). CDR3 length: 16 residues. Germline assignment: CDR1 SGDLS and CDR2 YYNGEE. V shed 0 bases and J shed 1 base, with 12 bases lying between them.

This rearrangement joins TRBV5-4 to TRBJ1-1, with unresolved D. Germline lookup yields CDR1 SGHNT and CDR2 YYREEE (reference sequence). The V end lost 1 base, the J end lost 0 bases, and 10 bases lay between the germline ends. This CDR3 contains 15 residues. The CDR3 sequence is CASSLFGSLNTEAFF. As DNA, the CDR3 is TGTGCCAGCAGCTTGTTCGGGAGCCTGAACACTGAAGCTTTCTTT.

The chain joins TRBV28 to TRBJ1-2, with no clear D. CDR3 length equals 14 residues. Germline CDR1 is MDHEN and CDR2 is SYDVKM. Deletions cut 8 bases from V and 4 bases from J, with 17 bases between. The CDR3 bases are TGTGCCAGCCAACTTTATGGGCAAGCCTATGGCTACACCTTC. Its translation: CASQLYGQAYGYTF.

This chain joins TRBV6-5 and TRBJ1-1; perhaps TRBD1 as D (5 bases). CDR3 size: 15 residues. The V end was cut by 4 bases, the J end by 3 bases, with 15 bases between. The germline V gene has CDR1 MNHEY and CDR2 SVGAGI. The DNA of the CDR3 is TGTGCCAGCAGTTCTGGCTCAGGGCATGACACTGAAGCTTTCTTT. This translates into CASSSGSGHDTEAFF.

This chain connects TRBV29-1 to TRBJ2-7; TRBD2 matches 13 bases. The CDR3 covers 14 residues. The trim removed 6 bases at V and 1 base at J, leaving 3 bases unmatched. Germline V gene sequence: CDR1 SQVTM, CDR2 ANQGSEA. CDR3 protein: CSVGLAGRSYEQYF. In DNA, the CDR3 is TGCAGCGTGGGACTAGCGGGGAGATCCTACGAGCAGTACTTC.

The CDR3 protein is CASSQHTERNYGYTF. The CDR3, as DNA: TGTGCCAGCAGCCAACATACGGAGAGAAACTATGGCTACACCTTC. The rearrangement uses TRBV3-1 (or the pseudogene TRBV3-2) and TRBJ1-2; D unresolved. The CDR3 is 15 residues long. Germline CDR1 and CDR2: LGHDT and YNNKEL (reference sequence). Deletions cut 2 bases from V and 2 bases from J, with 12 bases between.

The chain is built from TRBV6-4 and TRBJ2-1; 9 nucleotides align to TRBD2. V lost 4 bases to trimming and J lost 10 bases; unmatched junction nucleotides: 8. This CDR3 is 14 amino acids long. Per the germline V gene, CDR1 is MRHNA and CDR2 is SNTAGT. The CDR3 sequence: CASSAIAGVGEQFF. The CDR3 coding sequence is TGTGCCAGCAGTGCCATAGCGGGAGTAGGGGAGCAGTTCTTC.

V gene TRBV5-6 combines with J gene TRBJ1-1; D is perhaps TRBD1 (6 bases). Trimming pared 0 bases from V and 8 bases from J, leaving 11 bases between. CDR1 SGHDT and CDR2 YYEEEE come from the germline V gene. This CDR3 contains 13 residues. The CDR3 nucleotides read TGTGCCAGCAGCTTGGCCTTAGGGGGAGAAGCTTTCTTT. Protein sequence: CASSLALGGEAFF. Full variable domain (outside the CDR3, taken from reference TRBV5-6 and TRBJ1-1): DAGVTQSPTHLIKTRGQQVTLRCSPKSGHDTVSWYQQALGQGPQFIFQYYEEEERQRGNFPDRFSGHQFPNYSSELNVNALLLGDSALYLCASSLALGGEAFFGQGTRLTVV.

This clone was observed a handful of times. V gene TRBV18 combines with J gene TRBJ2-7; possibly TRBD1 for D (6 bases). The CDR3 totals 13 residues. The V gene lost 6 bases and the J gene lost 2 bases, with 11 bases spanning the gap. Germline V lookup: CDR1 KGHSH, CDR2 LQKENI. For the CDR3, the DNA is TGTGCCAGCTCCGTGGACAGCACCTACGAGCAGTACTTC. As protein: CASSVDSTYEQYF.

This clone was seen a handful of times. This sequence joins TRBV11-2 and TRBJ1-1, with D possibly being TRBD1 (6 bases). The CDR3 covers 14 residues. Germline assignment: CDR1 SGHAT and CDR2 FQNNGV. V was pared by 5 bases and J by 1 base, with 11 bases between. The CDR3: CASSRGQSNTEAFF. CDR3 nucleotides: TGTGCCAGCAGCCGCGGACAGTCGAACACTGAAGCTTTCTTT.

The V gene is TRBV28, the J gene TRBJ2-1; 7 positions match TRBD2. Germline values: CDR1 MDHEN, CDR2 SYDVKM. CDR3 size: 14 residues. The V and J ends lost 1 base and 4 bases, in that order; junction bases with no gene match: 1. CDR3 residues: CASSLSAGYNEQFF. CDR3 DNA sequence: TGTGCCAGCAGTTTATCAGCGGGATACAATGAGCAGTTCTTC.

The chain has TRBV28 and TRBJ2-1; 9 bases line up with TRBD2. Per germline, CDR1 MDHEN and CDR2 SYDVKM. This CDR3 has 15 residues. With V trimmed by 3 bases and J by 4 bases, 4 bases remained unmatched. The CDR3: CASSFRLAEYNEQFF. Written as DNA, the CDR3 is TGTGCCAGCAGTTTCAGACTAGCGGAATACAATGAGCAGTTCTTC.

The rearrangement uses TRBV11-1 and TRBJ1-6, with 7 bases identical to TRBD1. Germline loops: CDR1 SGHAT, CDR2 FQDESV (reference sequence). J lost 6 bases, V lost 3 bases, and 8 bases had no gene match. CDR3 length: 16 residues. The CDR3 DNA sequence: TGTGCCAGCAGCTTTCGGGCGGGACAGCCTAATTCACCCCTCCACTTT. Protein: CASSFRAGQPNSPLHF.

As regards this clone: This same CDR3 is encoded by further DNA sequences in the sample. The gene calls are TRBV18 and TRBJ2-7; D remains unclear. This CDR3 spans 12 amino acids. In germline, CDR1 is KGHSH, CDR2 LQKENI. Trimming removed 6 bases at V and 2 bases at J, with 8 bases between. In DNA, the CDR3 is TGTGCCAGCTCCCCTACCGCCTACGAGCAGTACTTC. Translating gives CASSPTAYEQYF.

The J gene is TRBJ2-3, the V gene TRBV7-3; 7 bases map to TRBD1. The germline V gene has CDR1 SGHTA and CDR2 FQGTGA. Trimming at V came to 5 bases and at J to 3 bases, leaving 8 bases not matched to a gene. CDR3 length: 15 amino acids. CDR3 loop: CASSQQGRATDTQYF. CDR3 coding DNA: TGTGCCAGCAGCCAACAGGGGAGAGCAACAGATACGCAGTATTTT.

The V call is TRBV28, the J call TRBJ2-5; the D gene is possibly TRBD1 (6 bases). Trimming took 6 bases from V and 4 from J, leaving 15 bases between them. This CDR3 comprises 14 residues. The V gene's germline CDR1 is MDHEN and CDR2 SYDVKM. The CDR3 reads CASRSPRTAETQYF. The DNA for the CDR3 is TGTGCCAGCAGATCCCCTCGGACAGCAGAGACCCAGTACTTC.